A selection of T cell receptor beta chains follows, all from one sample in a study of cytomegalovirus exposure and HLA in healthy donors. Generated by immunoSEQ multiplex PCR, the TCRdb table keeps only in-frame clones and is missing some. The sample has 210,000 or so clones; around 80% are singletons. The material sequenced was PBMCs. Receptors were obtained from a boy aged 2 to 9 in good health and CMV-seronegative. Both conserved end residues are part of each CDR3. D genes are given only for firm matches. Some rows mark clone size as missing; the rest say once, few, many or name a class of expanded clone.

J | length | size | V | D | CDR3 | DNA
TRBJ1-2 | 13 | . | TRBV11-2 | . | CASSLWDTSPYTF | TGTGCCAGCAGCTTATGGGACACGAGCCCCTACACCTTC
TRBJ2-7 | 17 | . | TRBV2 | . | CASSESVWSGTGEEQYF | TGTGCCAGCAGTGAAAGTGTTTGGTCAGGGACGGGGGAGGAGCAGTACTTC
TRBJ2-3 | 17 | once | TRBV4-2 | TRBD2 | CASSQSGLAGDLNTQYF | TGTGCCAGCAGCCAATCGGGACTAGCGGGAGATTTGAATACGCAGTATTTT
TRBJ2-7 | 16 | . | TRBV6-5 | . | CASSYSGAWSSYEQYF | TGTGCCAGCAGTTACTCGGGGGCGTGGAGCTCCTACGAGCAGTACTTC
TRBJ2-7 | 14 | . | TRBV19 | TRBD2 | CASSLAGGWNEQYF | TGTGCCAGTAGCCTAGCGGGAGGATGGAACGAGCAGTACTTC
TRBJ1-1 | 11 | . | TRBV7-9 | . | CASRRSTEAFF | TGTGCCAGCAGGAGGAGCACTGAAGCTTTCTTT
TRBJ1-2 | 14 | . | TRBV27 | . | CASAGELSNYGYTF | TGTGCCTCAGCGGGGGAACTATCTAACTATGGCTACACCTTC
TRBJ1-6 | 14 | . | TRBV5-6 | TRBD1 | CASSSGQLNSPLHF | TGTGCCAGCAGCTCGGGACAGCTTAATTCACCCCTCCACTTT
TRBJ2-7 | 16 | . | TRBV14 | TRBD2 | CASSQRPGLGTYEQYF | TGTGCCAGCAGCCAGCGCCCGGGACTAGGGACCTACGAGCAGTACTTC
TRBJ1-2 | 14 | . | TRBV7-6 | . | CASSLGGAPGGYTF | TGTGCCAGCAGCCTTGGGGGGGCGCCGGGGGGCTACACCTTC
TRBJ1-1 | 16 | . | TRBV19 | . | CASNEREVARGTEAFF | TGTGCCAGTAACGAACGAGAAGTTGCCCGAGGGACTGAAGCTTTCTTT
TRBJ2-7 | 14 | . | TRBV7-6 | TRBD2 | CASSLASGGYEQYF | TGTGCCAGCAGCTTGGCTAGCGGGGGCTACGAGCAGTACTTC
TRBJ1-2 | 16 | . | TRBV19 | TRBD1 | CASSIGEDRAVHGYTF | TGTGCCAGTAGTATAGGGGAGGACAGGGCTGTACATGGCTACACCTTC
TRBJ2-7 | 15 | . | TRBV6-5 | TRBD1 | CASRSTGASSYEQYF | TGTGCCAGCAGGTCGACAGGGGCCAGCTCCTACGAGCAGTACTTC
TRBJ2-3 | 17 | . | TRBV7-9 | TRBD2 | CASSPLAGDSWADTQYF | TGTGCCAGCAGCCCGTTAGCGGGGGACTCTTGGGCAGATACGCAGTATTTT
TRBJ2-3 | 15 | . | TRBV11-2 | . | CASSWTGGWADTQYF | TGTGCCAGCAGCTGGACTGGGGGCTGGGCAGATACGCAGTATTTT
TRBJ2-3 | 15 | . | TRBV27 | TRBD2 | CASSPGTSGKDTQYF | TGTGCCAGCAGCCCCGGGACTAGCGGTAAAGATACGCAGTATTTT
TRBJ2-1 | 16 | . | TRBV6-5 | . | CASSYRSPGYGNEQFF | TGTGCCAGCAGTTACCGTTCGCCAGGGTATGGGAATGAGCAGTTCTTC
TRBJ1-1 | 14 | . | TRBV19 | . | CASSPGHPNTEAFF | TGTGCCAGTAGTCCGGGACACCCGAACACTGAAGCTTTCTTT
TRBJ2-5 | 13 | once | TRBV30 | . | CAWSGGNQETQYF | TGTGCCTGGAGCGGAGGGAATCAAGAGACCCAGTACTTC
TRBJ1-1 | 14 | . | TRBV18 | TRBD1 | CASSPGQGNTEAFF | TGTGCCAGCTCACCAGGACAGGGGAACACTGAAGCTTTCTTT
TRBJ1-2 | 13 | . | TRBV5-6 | . | CASSPGTLYGYTF | TGTGCCAGCAGCCCCGGGACTCTCTATGGCTACACCTTC
TRBJ2-3 | 14 | . | TRBV27 | . | CASSLRQGTDTQYF | TGTGCCAGCAGCCTACGACAGGGCACAGATACGCAGTATTTT
TRBJ1-5 | 13 | . | TRBV30 | TRBD1 | CAWGQGDNQPQHF | TGTGCCTGGGGACAGGGTGACAATCAGCCCCAGCATTTT
TRBJ2-7 | 15 | . | TRBV5-6 | TRBD1 | CASSRGGQGAYEQYF | TGTGCCAGCAGCCGAGGGGGACAGGGGGCTTACGAGCAGTACTTC
TRBJ2-7 | 14 | . | TRBV7-9 | . | CASSLAAVRYEQYF | TGTGCCAGCAGCTTAGCAGCGGTCCGCTACGAGCAGTACTTC
TRBJ2-1 | 13 | . | TRBV19 | TRBD2 | CASSVGLYNEQFF | TGTGCCAGTAGTGTGGGACTATACAATGAGCAGTTCTTC
TRBJ1-1 | 14 | . | TRBV9 | . | CASSVAGEGTEAFF | TGTGCCAGCAGCGTAGCAGGGGAAGGAACTGAAGCTTTCTTT
TRBJ2-1 | 11 | . | TRBV29-1 | . | CSVETYNEQFF | TGCAGCGTTGAGACTTACAATGAGCAGTTCTTC
TRBJ2-7 | 13 | . | TRBV7-7 | . | CASSLSRDYEQYF | TGTGCTAGCAGCTTGAGCAGGGACTACGAGCAGTACTTC
TRBJ1-2 | 13 | . | TRBV5-8 | . | CASSFGPVGGYTF | TGTGCCAGCAGCTTTGGGCCAGTTGGGGGCTACACCTTC
TRBJ1-2 | 14 | . | TRBV13 | . | CASSPGQFNYGYTF | TGTGCCAGCAGCCCCGGACAGTTCAACTATGGCTACACCTTC
TRBJ1-6 | 14 | . | TRBV30 | . | CAWASGSYNSPLHF | TGTGCCTGGGCATCAGGGTCCTATAATTCACCCCTCCACTTT
TRBJ1-3 | 17 | . | TRBV15 | . | CATSRSKLRGSGNTIYF | TGTGCCACCAGCCGCAGTAAGCTAAGGGGATCTGGAAACACCATATATTTT
TRBJ2-2 | 13 | once | TRBV25-1 | TRBD1 | CASSRQGAGELFF | TGTGCCAGCAGCCGACAGGGGGCCGGGGAGCTGTTTTTT
TRBJ1-1 | 14 | . | TRBV5-6 | . | CASSAEPFYTEAFF | TGTGCCAGCAGCGCGGAACCATTCTACACTGAAGCTTTCTTT
TRBJ1-5 | 14 | . | TRBV27 | TRBD1 | CASSSGQADQPQHF | TGTGCCAGCAGTTCAGGACAGGCAGATCAGCCCCAGCATTTT
TRBJ1-4 | 14 | few | TRBV2 | . | CASKEAPSGEKLFF | TGTGCCAGCAAGGAGGCACCCAGTGGGGAAAAACTGTTTTTT
TRBJ2-1 | 16 | . | TRBV2 | TRBD2 | CASRGTSGSSYNEQFF | TGTGCCAGCAGGGGGACTAGCGGGAGCTCCTACAATGAGCAGTTCTTC
TRBJ1-2 | 13 | . | TRBV10-2 | . | CASSETGSYGYTF | TGCGCCAGCAGCGAGACGGGAAGTTATGGCTACACCTTC
TRBJ2-1 | 14 | . | TRBV25-1 | TRBD1 | CASRGQGAGHEQFF | TGTGCCAGTCGCGGACAGGGGGCGGGTCATGAGCAGTTCTTC
TRBJ2-3 | 14 | . | TRBV5-1 | TRBD2 | CASRLAGITDTQYF | TGCGCCAGCAGGCTAGCGGGGATCACAGATACGCAGTATTTT
TRBJ1-4 | 15 | . | TRBV6-6 | TRBD1 | CASSRDRATNEKLFF | TGTGCCAGCAGTCGGGACAGGGCGACTAATGAAAAACTGTTTTTT
TRBJ2-7 | 12 | . | TRBV5-4 | TRBD2 | CASSLAGGEQYF | TGTGCCAGCAGCTTGGCGGGGGGCGAGCAGTACTTC
TRBJ2-1 | 17 | . | TRBV9 | TRBD2 | CASSVTSGSRSYNEQFF | TGTGCCAGCAGCGTAACTAGCGGGAGTAGGTCCTACAATGAGCAGTTCTTC
TRBJ1-1 | 16 | . | TRBV7-9 | . | CASSSQGQLMNTEAFF | TGTGCCAGCAGCTCTCAGGGCCAACTAATGAACACTGAAGCTTTCTTT